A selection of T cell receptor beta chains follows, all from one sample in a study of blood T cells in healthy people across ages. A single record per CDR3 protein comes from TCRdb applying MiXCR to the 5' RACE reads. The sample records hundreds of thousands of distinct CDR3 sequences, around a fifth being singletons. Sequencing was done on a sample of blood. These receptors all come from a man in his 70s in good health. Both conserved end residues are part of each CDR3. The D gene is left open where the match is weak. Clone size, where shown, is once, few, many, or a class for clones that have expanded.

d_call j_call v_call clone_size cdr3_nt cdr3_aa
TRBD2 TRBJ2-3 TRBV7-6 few TGTGCCAGCAGCTTCGCGGGAGGGGGTACGCAGTATTTT CASSFAGGGTQYF
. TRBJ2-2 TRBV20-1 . TGCAGTGCTAGAGATCTAGGGACAAACACCGGGGAGCTGTTTTTT CSARDLGTNTGELFF
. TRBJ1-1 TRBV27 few TGTGCCAGCAGTCCCCGGTCCAGCAAAGACACTGAAGCTTTCTTT CASSPRSSKDTEAFF
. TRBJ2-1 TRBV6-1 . TGTGCCAGCAGTGTAACCCTAGCCTCGCTATACAATGAGCAGTTCTTC CASSVTLASLYNEQFF
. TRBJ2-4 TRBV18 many TGTGCCAGCTCGTCGACTTTAGCCAAAAACATTCAGTACTTC CASSSTLAKNIQYF
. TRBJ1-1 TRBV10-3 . TGTGCCATCAGGCAGGGTCAGAACACTGAAGCTTTCTTT CAIRQGQNTEAFF
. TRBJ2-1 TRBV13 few TGTGCCAGCAGCTTAGCTGGGCGGACCTACAATGAGCAGTTCTTC CASSLAGRTYNEQFF
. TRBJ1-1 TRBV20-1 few TGCAGTGCTCGACGACCGAACACTGAAGCTTTCTTT CSARRPNTEAFF
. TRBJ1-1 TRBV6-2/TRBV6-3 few TGTGCCGCAGCTGCGGGGCGGAACACTGAAGCTTTCTTT CAAAAGRNTEAFF
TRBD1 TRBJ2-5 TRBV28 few TGTGCCAGCAGCCAACAGGGGATAGGAGAGACCCAGTACTTC CASSQQGIGETQYF
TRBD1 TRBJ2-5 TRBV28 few TGTGCCAGCAGTTTAAGGGGGCGCAGACCGGAGACCCAGTACTTC CASSLRGRRPETQYF
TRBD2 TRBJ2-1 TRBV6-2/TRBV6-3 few TGTGCCAGCACCCTCAGCTCGGGAGGGCTTGGTGAGCAGTTCTTC CASTLSSGGLGEQFF
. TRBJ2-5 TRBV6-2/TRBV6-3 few TGTGCCAGCAGCCGGGACCAACGCCGGTTCTTC CASSRDQRRFF
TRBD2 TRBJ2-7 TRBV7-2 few TGTGCCAGCAGCGCCATGGCGGGAGCTGGTTACGAGCAGTACTTC CASSAMAGAGYEQYF
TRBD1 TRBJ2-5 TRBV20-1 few TGCAGTGCAAAAAGACCGGGACAGGGGACGCAAGAGACCCAGTACTTC CSAKRPGQGTQETQYF
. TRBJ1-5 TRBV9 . TGTGCCAGCAGCGCGGAGGGGGGTAGCAATCAGCCCCAGCATTTT CASSAEGGSNQPQHF
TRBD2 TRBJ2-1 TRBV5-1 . TGCGCCAGCAGCTTGGATTTGGGCGGGAGAAACAATGAGCAGTTCTTC CASSLDLGGRNNEQFF